This paragraph reports one TCR beta chain. What it binds is unknown. The data were taken from a study of breast tumors, draining lymph nodes, adjacent tissues. With 5 bases clipped from V and 1 base from J, the junction kept 7 bases outside the gene matches. Germline values: CDR1 SGHAT, CDR2 FQNNGV. CDR3 length equals 19 residues. General observations from the study: Luminal-like breast cancer showed significantly higher tumor–nontumor repertoire similarity than basal-like. Data only fit, rather than demonstrated, lymph node origin of most tumor T cells. Tumor repertoires ranked between lymph nodes and nontumor tissue in diversity, with V and J gene preferences. The data were judged consistent with most tumor T cells coming from lymph node and expanding in tumor.

TCRdb re-called the multiplex PCR reads with MiXCR, one entry per CDR3 protein. Among about 19,000 distinct CDR3 sequences listed, 43% were seen once. Sequenced input: breast tumor tissue. The TCR sequence derives from a female donor with breast cancer. Some clones in this sample may be carry-over from other donors' samples. The chain links TRBV11-2 to TRBJ2-2; 16 bases are a match to TRBD2. This chain's CDR3 is CASSRGLAGGPVNTGELFF. DNA for the CDR3: TGTGCCAGCAGCCGGGGACTAGCGGGAGGGCCTGTGAACACCGGGGAGCTGTTTTTT.